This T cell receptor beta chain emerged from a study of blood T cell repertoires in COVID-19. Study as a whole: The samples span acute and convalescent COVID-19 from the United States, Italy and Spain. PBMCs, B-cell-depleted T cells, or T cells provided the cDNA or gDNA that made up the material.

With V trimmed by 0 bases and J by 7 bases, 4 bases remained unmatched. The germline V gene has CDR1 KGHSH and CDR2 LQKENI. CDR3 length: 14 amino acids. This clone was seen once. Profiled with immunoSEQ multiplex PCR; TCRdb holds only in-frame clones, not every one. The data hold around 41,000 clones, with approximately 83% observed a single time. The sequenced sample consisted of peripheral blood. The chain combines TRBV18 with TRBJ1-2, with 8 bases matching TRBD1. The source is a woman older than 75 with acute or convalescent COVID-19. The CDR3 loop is CASSPPLRGLGYTF. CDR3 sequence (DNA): TGTGCCAGCTCACCACCCCTCAGGGGGCTTGGCTACACCTTC.